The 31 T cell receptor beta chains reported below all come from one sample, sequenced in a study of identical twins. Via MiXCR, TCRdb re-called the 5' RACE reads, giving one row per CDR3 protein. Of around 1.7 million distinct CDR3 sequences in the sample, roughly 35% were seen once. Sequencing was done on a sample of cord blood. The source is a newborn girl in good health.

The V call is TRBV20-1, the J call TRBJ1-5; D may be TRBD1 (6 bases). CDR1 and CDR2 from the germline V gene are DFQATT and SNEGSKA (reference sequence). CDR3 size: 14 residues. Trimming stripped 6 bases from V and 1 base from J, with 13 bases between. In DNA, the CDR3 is TGCAGTGCCCTGCGAGGGGGAAGCAATCAGCCCCAGCATTTT. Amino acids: CSALRGGSNQPQHF.

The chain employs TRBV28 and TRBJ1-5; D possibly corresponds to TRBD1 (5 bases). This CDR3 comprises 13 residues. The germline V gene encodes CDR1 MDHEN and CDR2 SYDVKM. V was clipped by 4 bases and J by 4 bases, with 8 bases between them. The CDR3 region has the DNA TGTGCCAGCAGTTGGACAAAAAATCAGCCCCAGCATTTT. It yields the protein CASSWTKNQPQHF.

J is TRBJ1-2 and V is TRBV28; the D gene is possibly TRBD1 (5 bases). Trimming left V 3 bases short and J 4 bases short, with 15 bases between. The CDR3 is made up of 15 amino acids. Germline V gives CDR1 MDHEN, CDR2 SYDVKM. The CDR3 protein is CASSLGGTVVYGYTF. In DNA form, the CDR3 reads TGTGCCAGCAGTTTGGGGGGGACGGTCGTCTATGGCTACACCTTC.

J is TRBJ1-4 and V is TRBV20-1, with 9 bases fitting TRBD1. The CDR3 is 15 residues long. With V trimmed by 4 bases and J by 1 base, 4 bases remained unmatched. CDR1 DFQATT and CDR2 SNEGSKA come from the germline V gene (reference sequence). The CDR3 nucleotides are TGCAGTGCTATGGGACAGGGCCGAACTAATGAAAAACTGTTTTTT. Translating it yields CSAMGQGRTNEKLFF.

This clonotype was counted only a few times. CDR3 protein: CSASDQAYEQYF. The CDR3 coding sequence is TGCAGTGCTAGCGACCAAGCCTACGAGCAGTACTTC. The chain combines TRBV20-1 with TRBJ2-7; D ambiguous. V lost 3 bases and J 2 bases, leaving 8 bases between the germline ends. The CDR3 is made up of 12 amino acids. Germline values: CDR1 DFQATT, CDR2 SNEGSKA (reference sequence).

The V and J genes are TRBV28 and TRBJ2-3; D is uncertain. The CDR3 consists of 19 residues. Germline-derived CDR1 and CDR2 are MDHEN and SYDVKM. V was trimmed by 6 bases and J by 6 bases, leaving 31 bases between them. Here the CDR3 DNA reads TGTGCCAGCAGCCCCGTAGAAATGCGCCGGGTCTTAATGGGGGATACGCAGTATTTT. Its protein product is CASSPVEMRRVLMGDTQYF.

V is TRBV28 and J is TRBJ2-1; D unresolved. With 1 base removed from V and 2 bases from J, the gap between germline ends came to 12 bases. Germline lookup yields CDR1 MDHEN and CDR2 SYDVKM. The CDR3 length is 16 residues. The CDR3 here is CASSLLAVAPYNEQFF. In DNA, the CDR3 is TGTGCCAGCAGTTTATTAGCAGTGGCCCCCTACAATGAGCAGTTCTTC.

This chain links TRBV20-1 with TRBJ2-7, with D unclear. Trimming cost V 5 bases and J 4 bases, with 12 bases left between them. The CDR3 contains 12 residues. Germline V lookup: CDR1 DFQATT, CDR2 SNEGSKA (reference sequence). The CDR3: CSAPVPHYEQYF. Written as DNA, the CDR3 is TGCAGTGCTCCGGTACCCCATTACGAGCAGTACTTC.

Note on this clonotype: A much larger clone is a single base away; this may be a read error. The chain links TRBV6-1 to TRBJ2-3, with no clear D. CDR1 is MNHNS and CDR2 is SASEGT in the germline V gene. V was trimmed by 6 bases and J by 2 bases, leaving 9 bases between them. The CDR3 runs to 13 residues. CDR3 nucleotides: TGTGCCAGCAGCGGGCGGTTCACAGATACGCAGTATTTT. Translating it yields CASSGRFTDTQYF.

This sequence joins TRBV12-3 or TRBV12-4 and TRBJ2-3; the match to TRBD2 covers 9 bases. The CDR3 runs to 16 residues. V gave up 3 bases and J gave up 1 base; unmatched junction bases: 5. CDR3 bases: TGTGCCAGCAGTTTGGGCGGGGGGGCCGGCACAGATACGCAGTATTTT. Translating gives CASSLGGGAGTDTQYF.

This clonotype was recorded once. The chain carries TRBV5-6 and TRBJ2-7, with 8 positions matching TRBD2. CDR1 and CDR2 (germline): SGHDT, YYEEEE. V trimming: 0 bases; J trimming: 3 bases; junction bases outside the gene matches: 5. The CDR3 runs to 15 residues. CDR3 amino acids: CASSLAILADYEQYF. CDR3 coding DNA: TGTGCCAGCAGCTTGGCCATACTAGCGGACTACGAGCAGTACTTC.

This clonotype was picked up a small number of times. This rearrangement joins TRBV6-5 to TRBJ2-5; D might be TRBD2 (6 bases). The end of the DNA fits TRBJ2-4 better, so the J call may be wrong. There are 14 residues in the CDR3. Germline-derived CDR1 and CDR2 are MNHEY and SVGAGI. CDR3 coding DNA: TGTGCCAGCAGGGCTACCGGGACTTACGACATTCAGTACTTC. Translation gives CASRATGTYDIQYF.

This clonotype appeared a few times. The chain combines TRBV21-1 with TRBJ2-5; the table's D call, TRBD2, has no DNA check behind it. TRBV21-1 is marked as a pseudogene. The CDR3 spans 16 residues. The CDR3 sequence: CASSIPKLATQETQYF. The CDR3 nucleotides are TGTGCCAGCAGCATCCCCAAACTAGCGACCCAAGAGACCCAGTACTTC.

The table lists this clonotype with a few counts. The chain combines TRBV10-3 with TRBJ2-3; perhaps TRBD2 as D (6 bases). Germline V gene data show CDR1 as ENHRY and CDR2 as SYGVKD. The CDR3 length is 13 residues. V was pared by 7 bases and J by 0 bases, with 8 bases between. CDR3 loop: CAIKAGSTDTQYF. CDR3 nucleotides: TGTGCCATCAAGGCGGGAAGCACAGATACGCAGTATTTT.

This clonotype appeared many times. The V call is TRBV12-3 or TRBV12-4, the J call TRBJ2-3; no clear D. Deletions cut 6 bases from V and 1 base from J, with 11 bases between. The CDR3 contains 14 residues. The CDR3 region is CASRPRWGTDTQYF. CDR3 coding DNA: TGTGCCAGCAGACCTAGGTGGGGCACAGATACGCAGTATTTT.

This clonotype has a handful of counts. Here the CDR3 DNA reads TGTGCCAGCACCCCGGGACAGGGCTACAATGAGCAGTTCTTC. Its translation is CASTPGQGYNEQFF. The rearrangement links TRBV27 to TRBJ2-1, with 9 positions matching TRBD1. V dropped 7 bases and J dropped 3; count of bases not matched to a gene: 4. Germline-derived CDR1 and CDR2 are MNHEY and SMNVEV (reference sequence). The CDR3 spans 14 residues.

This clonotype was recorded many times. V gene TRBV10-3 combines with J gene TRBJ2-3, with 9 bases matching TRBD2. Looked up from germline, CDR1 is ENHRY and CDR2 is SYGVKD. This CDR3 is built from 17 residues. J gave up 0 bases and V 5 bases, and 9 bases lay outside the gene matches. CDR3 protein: CAISCPPSGDSTDTQYF. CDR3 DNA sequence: TGTGCCATCAGTTGTCCCCCTAGCGGGGATAGCACAGATACGCAGTATTTT.

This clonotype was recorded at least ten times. This CDR3 reads CASSALLAGPGIEQFF. The DNA of the CDR3 is TGCGCCAGCAGCGCCCTACTAGCGGGCCCGGGTATAGAGCAGTTCTTC. The chain links TRBV5-1 to TRBJ2-1, with 9 bases aligning to TRBD2. Germline values: CDR1 SGHRS, CDR2 YFSETQ. The V and J ends lost 4 bases and 10 bases, in that order; junction bases with no gene match: 15. This CDR3 spans 16 amino acids.

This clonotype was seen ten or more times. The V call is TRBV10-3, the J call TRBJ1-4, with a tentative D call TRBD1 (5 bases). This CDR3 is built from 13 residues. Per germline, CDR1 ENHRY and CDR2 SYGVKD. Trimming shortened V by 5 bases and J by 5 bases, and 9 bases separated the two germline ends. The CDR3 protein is CAISRRQNEKLFF. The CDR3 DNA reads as TGTGCCATCAGTAGGCGACAGAATGAAAAACTGTTTTTT.

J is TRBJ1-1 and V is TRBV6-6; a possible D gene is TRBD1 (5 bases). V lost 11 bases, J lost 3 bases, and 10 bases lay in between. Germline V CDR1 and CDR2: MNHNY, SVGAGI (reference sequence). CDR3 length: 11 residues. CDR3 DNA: TGTGCCGCAGGGTCGGACACTGAAGCTTTCTTT. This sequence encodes CAAGSDTEAFF.

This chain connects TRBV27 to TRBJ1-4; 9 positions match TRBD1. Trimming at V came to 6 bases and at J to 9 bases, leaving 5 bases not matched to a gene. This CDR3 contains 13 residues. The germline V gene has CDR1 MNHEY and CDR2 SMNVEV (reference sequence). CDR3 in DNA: TGTGCCAGCAGACAGGACAGGGGTCAAAAACTGTTTTTT. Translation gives CASRQDRGQKLFF.

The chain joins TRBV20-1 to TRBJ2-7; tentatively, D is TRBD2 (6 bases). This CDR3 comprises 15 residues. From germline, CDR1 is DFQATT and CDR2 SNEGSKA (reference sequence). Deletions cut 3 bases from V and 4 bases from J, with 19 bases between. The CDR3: CSARVMGGRSYEQYF. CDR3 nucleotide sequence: TGCAGTGCTAGGGTCATGGGGGGAAGGTCTTACGAGCAGTACTTC.

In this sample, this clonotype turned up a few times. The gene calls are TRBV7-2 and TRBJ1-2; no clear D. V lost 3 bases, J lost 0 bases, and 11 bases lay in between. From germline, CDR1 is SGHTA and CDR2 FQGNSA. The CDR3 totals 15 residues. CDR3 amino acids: CASSLLGRANYGYTF. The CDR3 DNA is TGTGCCAGCAGCTTGCTAGGCAGAGCTAACTATGGCTACACCTTC.

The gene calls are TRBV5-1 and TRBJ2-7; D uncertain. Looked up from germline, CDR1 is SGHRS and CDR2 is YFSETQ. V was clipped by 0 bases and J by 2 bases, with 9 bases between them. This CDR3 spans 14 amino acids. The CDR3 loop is CASSLGNPTYEQYF. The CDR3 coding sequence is TGCGCCAGCAGCTTGGGGAATCCTACCTACGAGCAGTACTTC.

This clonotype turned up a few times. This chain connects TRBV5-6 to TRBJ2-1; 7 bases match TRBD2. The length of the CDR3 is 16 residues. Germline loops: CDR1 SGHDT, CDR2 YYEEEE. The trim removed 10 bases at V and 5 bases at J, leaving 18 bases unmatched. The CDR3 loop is CAHGRIRTSPNNEQFF. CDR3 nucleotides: TGTGCCCATGGGAGAATACGGACTAGTCCTAACAATGAGCAGTTCTTC.

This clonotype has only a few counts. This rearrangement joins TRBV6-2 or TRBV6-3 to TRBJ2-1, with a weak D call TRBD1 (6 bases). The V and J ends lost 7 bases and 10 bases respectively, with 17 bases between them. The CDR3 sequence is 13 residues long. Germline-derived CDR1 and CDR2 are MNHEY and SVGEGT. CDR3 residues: CASNRVGAGEQFF. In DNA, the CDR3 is TGTGCCAGCAACAGGGTAGGAGCAGGGGAGCAGTTCTTC.

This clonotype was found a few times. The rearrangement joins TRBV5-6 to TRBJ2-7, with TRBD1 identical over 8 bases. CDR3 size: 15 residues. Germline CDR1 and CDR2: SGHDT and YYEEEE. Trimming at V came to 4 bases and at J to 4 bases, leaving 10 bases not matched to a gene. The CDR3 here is CASSADRDRRYEQYF. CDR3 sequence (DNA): TGTGCCAGCAGCGCGGACCGGGACAGGAGATACGAGCAGTACTTC.

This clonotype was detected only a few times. The CDR3 bases are TGTGCCAGCAGCGCCCGGGACGCCGTATACAATGAGCAGTTCTTC. Encoded protein: CASSARDAVYNEQFF. This chain joins TRBV9 and TRBJ2-1; D is possibly TRBD1 or TRBD2 (5 bases each). CDR3 length: 15 amino acids. V was cut by 3 bases and J by 4 bases, with 14 bases left in between. Germline V gives CDR1 SGDLS, CDR2 YYNGEE.

CDR3 sequence reads: CSAREYLGTSRQETQFF. The CDR3 nucleotides are TGCAGTGCTAGAGAATATTTAGGGACTAGCCGTCAAGAGACCCAGTTCTTC. This chain connects TRBV20-1 to TRBJ2-1, with 9 bases matching TRBD2. With V trimmed by 0 bases and J by 13 bases, 19 bases remained unmatched. The CDR3 loop spans 17 amino acids. Per the germline V gene, CDR1 is DFQATT and CDR2 is SNEGSKA (reference sequence).

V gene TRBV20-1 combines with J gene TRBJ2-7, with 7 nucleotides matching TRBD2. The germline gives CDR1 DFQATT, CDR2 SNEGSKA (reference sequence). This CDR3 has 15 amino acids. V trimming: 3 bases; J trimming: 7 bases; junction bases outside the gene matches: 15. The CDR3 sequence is CSARKPLAVYNEQYF. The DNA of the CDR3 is TGCAGTGCTAGGAAACCGCTAGCGGTTTACAATGAGCAGTACTTC.

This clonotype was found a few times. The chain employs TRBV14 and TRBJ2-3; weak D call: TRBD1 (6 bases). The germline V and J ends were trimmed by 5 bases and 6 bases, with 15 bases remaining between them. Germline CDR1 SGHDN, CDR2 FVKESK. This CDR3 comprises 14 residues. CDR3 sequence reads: CASSAQGKGDTQYF. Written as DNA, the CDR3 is TGTGCCAGCAGCGCACAGGGAAAGGGGGATACGCAGTATTTT.